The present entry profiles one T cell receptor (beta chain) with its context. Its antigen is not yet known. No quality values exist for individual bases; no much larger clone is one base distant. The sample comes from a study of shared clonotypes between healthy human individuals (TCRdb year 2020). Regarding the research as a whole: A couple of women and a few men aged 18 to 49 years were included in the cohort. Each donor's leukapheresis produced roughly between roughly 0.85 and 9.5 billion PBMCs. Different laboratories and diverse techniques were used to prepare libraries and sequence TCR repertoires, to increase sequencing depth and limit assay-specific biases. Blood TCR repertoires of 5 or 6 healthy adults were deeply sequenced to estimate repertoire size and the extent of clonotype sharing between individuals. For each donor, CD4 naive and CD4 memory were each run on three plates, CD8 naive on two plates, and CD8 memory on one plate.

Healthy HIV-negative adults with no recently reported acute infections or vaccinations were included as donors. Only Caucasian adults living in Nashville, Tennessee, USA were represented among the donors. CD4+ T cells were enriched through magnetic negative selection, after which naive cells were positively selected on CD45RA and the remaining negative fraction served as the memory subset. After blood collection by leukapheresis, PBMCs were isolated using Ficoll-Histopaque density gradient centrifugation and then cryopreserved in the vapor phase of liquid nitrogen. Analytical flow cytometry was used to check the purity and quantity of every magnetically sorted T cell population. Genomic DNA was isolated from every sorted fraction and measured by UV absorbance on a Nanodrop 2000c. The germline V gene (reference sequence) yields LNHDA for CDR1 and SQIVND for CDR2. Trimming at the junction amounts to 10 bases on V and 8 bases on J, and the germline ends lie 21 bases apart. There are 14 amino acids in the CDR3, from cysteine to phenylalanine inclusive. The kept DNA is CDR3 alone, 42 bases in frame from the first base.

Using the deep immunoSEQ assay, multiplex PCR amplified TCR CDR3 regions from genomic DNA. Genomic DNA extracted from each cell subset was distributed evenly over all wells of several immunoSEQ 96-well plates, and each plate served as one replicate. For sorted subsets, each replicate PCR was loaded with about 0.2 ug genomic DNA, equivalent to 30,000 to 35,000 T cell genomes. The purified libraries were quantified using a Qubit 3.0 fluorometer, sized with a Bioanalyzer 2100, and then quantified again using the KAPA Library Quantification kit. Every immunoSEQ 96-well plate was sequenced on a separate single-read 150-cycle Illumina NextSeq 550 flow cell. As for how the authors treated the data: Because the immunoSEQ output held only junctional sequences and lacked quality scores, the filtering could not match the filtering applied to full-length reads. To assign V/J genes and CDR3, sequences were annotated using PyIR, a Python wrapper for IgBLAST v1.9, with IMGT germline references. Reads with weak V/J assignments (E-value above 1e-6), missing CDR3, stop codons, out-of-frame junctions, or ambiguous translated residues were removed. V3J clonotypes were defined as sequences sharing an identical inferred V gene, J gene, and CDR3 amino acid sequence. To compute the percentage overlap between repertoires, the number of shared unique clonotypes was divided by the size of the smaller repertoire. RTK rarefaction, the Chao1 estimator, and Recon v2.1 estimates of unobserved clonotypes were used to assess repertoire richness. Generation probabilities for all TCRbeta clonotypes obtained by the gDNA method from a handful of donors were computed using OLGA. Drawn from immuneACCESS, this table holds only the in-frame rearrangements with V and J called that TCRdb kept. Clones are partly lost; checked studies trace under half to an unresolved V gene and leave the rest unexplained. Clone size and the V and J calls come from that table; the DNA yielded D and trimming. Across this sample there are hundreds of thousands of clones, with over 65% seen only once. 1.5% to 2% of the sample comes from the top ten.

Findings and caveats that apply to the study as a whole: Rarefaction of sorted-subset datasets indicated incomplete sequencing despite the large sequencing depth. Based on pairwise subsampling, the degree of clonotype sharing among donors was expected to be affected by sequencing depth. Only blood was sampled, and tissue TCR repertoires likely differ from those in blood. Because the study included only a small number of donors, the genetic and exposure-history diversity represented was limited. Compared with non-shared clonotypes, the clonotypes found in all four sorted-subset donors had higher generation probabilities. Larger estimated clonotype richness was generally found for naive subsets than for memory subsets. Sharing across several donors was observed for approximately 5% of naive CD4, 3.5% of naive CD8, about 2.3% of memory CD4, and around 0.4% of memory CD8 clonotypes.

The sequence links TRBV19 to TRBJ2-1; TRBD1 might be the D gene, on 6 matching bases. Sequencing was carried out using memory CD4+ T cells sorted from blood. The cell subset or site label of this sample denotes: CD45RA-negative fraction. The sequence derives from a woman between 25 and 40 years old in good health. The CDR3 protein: CATRPGHWTDEQFF. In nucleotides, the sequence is TGTGCCACCCGCCCGGGACACTGGACGGATGAGCAGTTCTTC.